This entry describes one TCR beta chain. Study processing details: Estimates of nucleated cell counts were drawn from the amplification of reference gene primers. Using immunoSEQ multiplex PCR, the repertoire was profiled, and TCRdb retains in-frame clones only, with some absent. That table supplies the V and J calls and clone size; D and trimming were determined from the DNA. This sample carries 100,000 to 150,000 clones, roughly four fifths of them seen once, and the ten largest clones take 12%. These data originate in a study of blood T cell repertoires in COVID-19. CDR1 and CDR2 (germline): SEHNR, FQNEAQ (reference sequence). The V end lost 1 base, the J end lost 2 bases, and 11 bases lay between the germline ends. This CDR3 contains 15 residues.

Material: peripheral blood. This TCR derives from a woman aged 60 to 75 with acute or convalescent COVID-19. The V and J genes are TRBV7-9 and TRBJ1-2; D unresolved. The CDR3 DNA reads as TGTGCCAGCAGCTTAGATGGCAGCGGAAACTATGGCTACACCTTC. Its protein product is CASSLDGSGNYGYTF.